The clone carrying this T cell receptor beta chain has ten or more counts. Its antigen is unidentified. In TCRdb, the reads were re-called with MiXCR into one record per CDR3 protein. The table has 200,000 to 300,000 distinct CDR3 sequences, approximately 9.1% seen once. CDR1 and CDR2 (germline): SGHVS, FQNEAQ. CDR3 length: 14 residues. Trimming removed 4 bases from V and 2 bases from J; junction bases left unmatched: 3. The sample comes from a study of T cell repertoires in cytomegalovirus infection. Study summary: Both CMV infection and a matching HLA type were indicated by public TCR beta signatures.

Study-level points and caveats: Dominating the ex vivo response were HLA-C-restricted CMV-specific TCR beta clonotypes.

This clonotype was sampled from a human donor in good health (CMV status not recorded). Some clones in this sample may be carry-over from other donors' samples. The sequenced sample consisted of PBMCs. The chain couples TRBV7-8 to TRBJ2-7, with TRBD2 matching over 9 bases. This CDR3 reads CASSSSGGPYEQYF. CDR3 in DNA: TGTGCCAGCAGCTCCAGCGGGGGGCCCTACGAGCAGTACTTC.